These 18 T cell receptor beta chains were sequenced from one sample in a study of shared clonotypes between healthy human individuals. Sequencing was performed with immunoSEQ multiplex PCR; in TCRdb, only in-frame clones are kept and a portion is missing. The sample shows around 2.5 million clones, 93% of them seen only once. The specimen was naive CD4+ T cells from PBMCs. The subset: CD45RA+ positively selected. These receptors all come from a man between 18 and 35 years old in good health. Some clones in this sample may be carry-over from other donors' samples.

This rearrangement joins TRBV7-2 to TRBJ1-2; 10 bases fit TRBD1. V trimming: 1 base; J trimming: 8 bases; junction bases outside the gene matches: 4. CDR1 and CDR2 from the germline V gene are SGHTA and FQGNSA. The CDR3 length is 14 residues. In nucleotides, the CDR3 is TGTGCCAGCAGCTTAGTGGGACAGGGGAAAGGCTACACCTTC. Protein product: CASSLVGQGKGYTF.

This sequence joins TRBV29-1 and TRBJ2-1; D uncertain. CDR1 SQVTM and CDR2 ANQGSEA come from the germline V gene. V lost 1 base to trimming and J lost 4 bases, with 8 bases between them. This CDR3 has 13 residues. The CDR3 nucleotides read TGCAGCGTTGAAGTCCCCCCTTACAATGAGCAGTTCTTC. Protein product: CSVEVPPYNEQFF.

With regard to this clone: Other DNA sequences from this sample encode an identical CDR3 as well. V usage is TRBV6-5 and J usage is TRBJ2-5; a possible D gene is TRBD2 (5 bases). Germline-derived CDR1 and CDR2 are MNHEY and SVGAGI. V was trimmed by 2 bases and J by 1 base, leaving 8 bases between them. The length of the CDR3 is 14 residues. CDR3 region: CASSYEGSQETQYF. For the CDR3, the DNA is TGTGCCAGCAGTTACGAGGGCAGCCAAGAGACCCAGTACTTC.

J is TRBJ2-1 and V is TRBV14, with 13 bases aligning to TRBD2. Losses at the gene ends were 4 bases for V and 10 bases for J; bases not matched to a gene: 7. Per germline, CDR1 SGHDN and CDR2 FVKESK. CDR3 length: 15 amino acids. Here the CDR3 DNA reads TGTGCCAGCAGCCCCGGACTAGCGGGAGTGGGCGAGCAGTTCTTC. It encodes CASSPGLAGVGEQFF.

The rearrangement links TRBV6-6 to TRBJ1-1; D is unclear. CDR1 and CDR2 (germline): MNHNY, SVGAGI (reference sequence). Trimming pared 5 bases from V and 1 base from J, leaving 11 bases between. The CDR3 covers 14 residues. CDR3 region: CASSRTRENTEAFF. The DNA for the CDR3 is TGTGCCAGCAGTCGCACAAGAGAGAACACTGAAGCTTTCTTT.

The CDR3 region is CASTRSSGSVAVGELFF. The CDR3 bases are TGTGCCAGCACCAGGAGTAGCGGGAGCGTGGCGGTCGGGGAGCTGTTTTTT. The chain joins TRBV2 to TRBJ2-2, with 9 bases fitting TRBD2. The V segment lost 7 bases and the J segment 7 bases; nucleotides outside the gene matches: 16. The germline gives CDR1 SNHLY, CDR2 FYNNEI. The CDR3 totals 17 residues.

About this clone: At one end the junction does not follow the germline gene, possibly because of a read error. The V and J genes are TRBV15 and TRBJ2-7; either TRBD1 or TRBD2 may supply D (5 bases each). Germline lookup yields CDR1 LNHNV and CDR2 YYDKDF (reference sequence). This CDR3 contains 15 residues. DNA of the CDR3: TGTGCCACCAGCCGAGAGAGGGGAGTATCCTACGAGCAGTACTTC. Translated, it gives CATSRERGVSYEQYF. The variable domain in full, with the rest retrieved from reference TRBV15 and TRBJ2-7, is DAMVIQNPRYQVTQFGKPVTLSCSQTLNHNVMYWYQQKSSQAPKLLFHYYDKDFNNEADTPDNFQSRRPNTSFCFLDIRSPGLGDTAMYLCATSRERGVSYEQYFGPGTRLTVT.

The gene calls are TRBV28 and TRBJ1-4, with a tentative D call TRBD1 (5 bases). Germline values: CDR1 MDHEN, CDR2 SYDVKM. There are 15 residues in the CDR3. The V gene lost 3 bases and the J gene lost 5 bases, with 13 bases spanning the gap. DNA for the CDR3: TGTGCCAGCAGTTTGGGCGGGGCCTACAATGAAAAACTGTTTTTT. Its protein product is CASSLGGAYNEKLFF.

This sequence joins TRBV5-5 and TRBJ2-3, with D maybe TRBD1 (6 bases). Germline CDR1 reads SGHKS; CDR2 reads YYEKEE (reference sequence). Trimming removed 2 bases from V and 5 bases from J, with 12 bases in between. The CDR3 extends over 14 amino acids. CDR3 amino acids: CASSLTGLGDTQYF. The CDR3 region has the DNA TGTGCCAGCAGCTTAACAGGGTTGGGAGATACGCAGTATTTT.

On this clone: The sample carries other DNA sequences with the same CDR3. The V gene is TRBV15, the J gene TRBJ2-1; D remains unclear. CDR3 size: 11 residues. Trimming shortened V by 5 bases and J by 4 bases, and 3 bases separated the two germline ends. Germline loops: CDR1 LNHNV, CDR2 YYDKDF (reference sequence). DNA of the CDR3: TGTGCCACCAGCGGGTACAATGAGCAGTTCTTC. Its protein product is CATSGYNEQFF.

The chain joins TRBV7-9 to TRBJ2-4; 7 bases map to TRBD1. The CDR3 runs 13 residues. Germline V lookup: CDR1 SEHNR, CDR2 FQNEAQ (reference sequence). V was clipped by 4 bases and J by 15 bases; unmatched bases: 12. Here the CDR3 DNA reads TGTGCCAGCAGCTCGGGCGAGGGGGCGAGAGGGTACTTC. Its translation: CASSSGEGARGYF.

The sample holds one count of this clone. The identical CDR3 is also encoded by other nucleotide sequences in the sample. The chain carries TRBV9 and TRBJ1-1, with a weak D call TRBD1 (6 bases). There are 14 residues in the CDR3. V was cut by 0 bases and J by 1 base, with 7 bases left in between. Germline loops: CDR1 SGDLS, CDR2 YYNGEE. This CDR3 is CASSVAGANTEAFF. The CDR3 DNA follows: TGTGCCAGCAGCGTAGCAGGGGCGAACACTGAAGCTTTCTTT.

This chain links TRBV7-8 with TRBJ2-5; 9 positions agree with TRBD2. Matching the DNA end better, TRBJ2-7 makes the J call doubtful. CDR3 length: 16 amino acids. Germline V gene sequence: CDR1 SGHVS, CDR2 FQNEAQ. The CDR3 reads CASSLGLAGITYEQYF. The CDR3 DNA follows: TGTGCCAGCAGCTTAGGTCTAGCGGGAATTACCTACGAGCAGTACTTC.

The V and J genes are TRBV5-1 and TRBJ2-2; 11 bases align to TRBD2. V dropped 2 bases and J dropped 5; count of bases not matched to a gene: 8. Germline CDR1 and CDR2: SGHRS and YFSETQ. CDR3 size: 17 residues. The DNA of the CDR3 is TGCGCCAGCAGCTTCACTAGCGGGAGTTTGGGGACCGGGGAGCTGTTTTTT. Protein sequence: CASSFTSGSLGTGELFF.

This clone was detected only a few times. The chain uses TRBV7-9 and TRBJ1-2; unclear D gene. V was shortened by 5 bases and J by 2 bases, with 12 bases between the two germline ends. Germline V gene data show CDR1 as SEHNR and CDR2 as FQNEAQ (reference sequence). The length of the CDR3 is 14 residues. CDR3 loop: CASSENGRNYGYTF. The DNA of the CDR3 is TGTGCCAGCAGCGAAAACGGAAGGAACTATGGCTACACCTTC.

This sequence joins TRBV6-6 and TRBJ1-4; no reliable D call. Trimming pared 6 bases from V and 5 bases from J, leaving 16 bases between. CDR1 is MNHNY and CDR2 is SVGAGI in the germline V gene (reference sequence). CDR3 length: 15 amino acids. The DNA for the CDR3 is TGTGCCAGCAGGCCCGACCGAGTACGGAATGAAAAACTGTTTTTT. Translated: CASRPDRVRNEKLFF.

About this clone: In the same sample, other DNA sequences code for this CDR3. This rearrangement joins TRBV7-2 to TRBJ1-5; 8 nucleotides agree with TRBD1. V lost 2 bases to trimming and J lost 4 bases; unmatched junction nucleotides: 1. The germline V gene has CDR1 SGHTA and CDR2 FQGNSA. This CDR3 has 14 residues. CDR3 bases: TGTGCCAGCAGCTTAAACAGGGGGAATCAGCCCCAGCATTTT. It translates to CASSLNRGNQPQHF.

The rearrangement uses TRBV13 and TRBJ2-5; D unclear. Germline V gene lookup returns CDR1 PRHDT and CDR2 FYEKMQ (reference sequence). Between the trimmed V and J ends, which lost 8 bases and 4 bases, there was a span of 14 bases. This CDR3 is 13 amino acids long. CDR3 in amino acids: CASLSSGSETQYF. The CDR3, as DNA: TGTGCCAGCTTATCGAGTGGGTCAGAGACCCAGTACTTC.